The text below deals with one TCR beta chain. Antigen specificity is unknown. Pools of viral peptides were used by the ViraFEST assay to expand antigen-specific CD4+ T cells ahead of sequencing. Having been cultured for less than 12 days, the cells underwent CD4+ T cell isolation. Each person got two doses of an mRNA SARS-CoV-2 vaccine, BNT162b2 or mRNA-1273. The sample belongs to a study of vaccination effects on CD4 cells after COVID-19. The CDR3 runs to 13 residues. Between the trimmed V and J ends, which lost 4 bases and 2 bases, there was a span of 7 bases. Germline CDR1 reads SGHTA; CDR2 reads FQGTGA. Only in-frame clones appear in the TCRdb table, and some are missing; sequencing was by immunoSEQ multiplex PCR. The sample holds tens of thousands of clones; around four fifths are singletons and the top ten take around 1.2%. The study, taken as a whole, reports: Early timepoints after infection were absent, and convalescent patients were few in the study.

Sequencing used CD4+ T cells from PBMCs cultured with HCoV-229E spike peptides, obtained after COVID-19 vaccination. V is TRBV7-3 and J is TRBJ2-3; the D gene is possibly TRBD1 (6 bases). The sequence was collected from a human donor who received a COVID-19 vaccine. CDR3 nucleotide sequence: TGTGCCAGCAGCTGGACAGACACAGATACGCAGTATTTT. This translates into CASSWTDTDTQYF.